Below, one T cell receptor beta chain is given with its context. This sample is drawn from a study of shared clonotypes between healthy human individuals. The overall study: CD4 naive and memory got three plates each, CD8 naive two, CD8 memory one.

An even split of each subset's genomic DNA across several immunoSEQ plates was performed. The table came from immunoSEQ multiplex PCR; TCRdb's copy has only in-frame clones and leaves some out. The table records roughly 100,000 clones, about 66% of them present only once. This CDR3 is 16 amino acids long. V lost 1 base and J lost 3; bases outside the gene matches: 8. The V gene's germline CDR1 is LNHNV and CDR2 YYDKDF (reference sequence). This TCR derives from a woman between 25 and 40 years old in good health. The chain has TRBV15 and TRBJ1-2; 7 bases align to TRBD1. Input material: memory CD8+ T cells sorted from blood. Subset described: CD45RO+ cells pooled with CCR7-negative TemRA cells. The CDR3 reads CATSRGRIGGDYGYTF. As DNA, the CDR3 is TGTGCCACCAGCAGAGGGCGTATAGGGGGCGACTATGGCTACACCTTC.